These 14 T cell receptor beta chains were sequenced from one sample in a study of blood T cell repertoires in COVID-19. Using immunoSEQ multiplex PCR, the repertoire was profiled, and TCRdb retains in-frame clones only, with some absent. The profile shows some 120,000 clones, 70% to 90% of them singletons. The sequencing input was peripheral blood. The source of these receptors is an older woman with acute or convalescent COVID-19.

The chain is built from TRBV19 and TRBJ1-5, with 7 bases aligning to TRBD1. CDR1 and CDR2 (germline): LNHDA, SQIVND (reference sequence). With 3 bases clipped from V and 4 bases from J, the junction kept 3 bases outside the gene matches. The CDR3 totals 14 residues. The CDR3 loop is CASSIRQGNQPQHF. For the CDR3, the DNA is TGTGCCAGTAGTATCAGACAGGGTAATCAGCCCCAGCATTTT.

The chain employs TRBV5-1 and TRBJ1-4; possible D gene TRBD1, 5 bases. Germline lookup yields CDR1 SGHRS and CDR2 YFSETQ. This CDR3 is built from 16 residues. V was shortened by 5 bases and J by 6 bases, with 20 bases between the two germline ends. The CDR3 region is CASRNDGGGADEKLFF. Here the CDR3 DNA reads TGCGCCAGCAGAAATGATGGGGGAGGTGCGGATGAAAAACTGTTTTTT. The full variable domain, its missing parts supplied by reference TRBV5-1 and TRBJ1-4, is KAGVTQTPRYLIKTRGQQVTLSCSPISGHRSVSWYQQTPGQGLQFLFEYFSETQRNKGNFPGRFSGRQFSNSRSEMNVSTLELGDSALYLCASRNDGGGADEKLFFGSGTQLSVL.

The rearrangement links TRBV20-1 to TRBJ1-1; D perhaps matches TRBD1 (5 bases). Germline CDR1 is DFQATT and CDR2 is SNEGSKA (reference sequence). V dropped 7 bases and J dropped 11 bases, with 14 bases sitting between them. This CDR3 is built from 10 residues. Here the CDR3 reads CSVVGARAFF. DNA for the CDR3: TGCAGTGTAGTAGGGGCCAGGGCTTTCTTT.

This sequence joins TRBV6-5 and TRBJ1-6; no definite D call. Trimming stripped 11 bases from V and 12 bases from J, with 17 bases between. The V gene's germline CDR1 is MNHEY and CDR2 SVGAGI. This CDR3 comprises 12 residues. The CDR3 is CAVGPGEGPLHF. The CDR3 region has the DNA TGTGCCGTCGGACCGGGCGAGGGACCCCTCCACTTT.

The genes are TRBV10-3 and TRBJ1-4; 9 positions match TRBD1. The trim removed 5 bases at V and 5 bases at J, leaving 6 bases unmatched. In germline, CDR1 is ENHRY, CDR2 SYGVKD. This CDR3 region has 15 residues. CDR3 bases: TGTGCCATCAGTCAGACCGGGACAGGGAATGAAAAACTGTTTTTT. Its protein product is CAISQTGTGNEKLFF.

The rearrangement joins TRBV6-5 to TRBJ1-1; D gene ambiguous. Per the germline V gene, CDR1 is MNHEY and CDR2 is SVGAGI. Trimming removed 0 bases at V and 5 bases at J, with 16 bases between. This CDR3 has 16 residues. CDR3 amino acids: CASSYSRITLGTEAFF. The CDR3 bases are TGTGCCAGCAGTTACTCGAGGATAACACTAGGTACTGAAGCTTTCTTT.

The V and J genes are TRBV5-1 and TRBJ1-1; the D gene is possibly TRBD1 (6 bases). The CDR3 extends over 13 amino acids. Germline-derived CDR1 and CDR2 are SGHRS and YFSETQ. Trimming removed 4 bases from V and 7 bases from J, with 14 bases in between. The chain's CDR3 is CASSPGQNIEAFF. CDR3 sequence (DNA): TGCGCCAGCAGCCCCGGACAGAATATTGAAGCTTTCTTT.

The chain has TRBV2 and TRBJ1-1, with D possibly TRBD1 on 6 matching bases. This CDR3 spans 15 amino acids. Trimming stripped 4 bases from V and 1 base from J, with 13 bases between. CDR1 is SNHLY, CDR2 FYNNEI, per germline. CDR3: CASSGQVWGNTEAFF. Here the CDR3 DNA reads TGTGCCAGCAGTGGACAGGTCTGGGGGAACACTGAAGCTTTCTTT.

The rearrangement uses TRBV3-1 (or the pseudogene TRBV3-2) and TRBJ1-1; weak D call: TRBD1 (5 bases). The CDR3 is made up of 12 amino acids. Germline V gene lookup returns CDR1 LGHDT and CDR2 YNNKEL (reference sequence). Trimming stripped 4 bases from V and 7 bases from J, with 10 bases between. DNA for the CDR3: TGTGCCAGCAGCCCCCTCGGGGGTGAAGCTTTCTTT. Protein sequence: CASSPLGGEAFF.

This clone was found once. This chain uses TRBV7-8 with TRBJ1-6; D unclear. The CDR3 sequence is 16 residues long. Trimming took 6 bases from V and 9 from J, leaving 21 bases between them. Looked up from germline, CDR1 is SGHVS and CDR2 is FQNEAQ. The CDR3 nucleotides are TGTGCCAGCAGTTCTGATTCAGGCCTTAATGGTTCACCCCTCCACTTT. Translating gives CASSSDSGLNGSPLHF.

This clone turned up a few times. V and J are TRBV19 and TRBJ1-2; tentatively, D is TRBD1 (5 bases). The CDR3 runs 15 residues. Germline V gives CDR1 LNHDA, CDR2 SQIVND (reference sequence). V gave up 4 bases and J gave up 0 bases, with 12 bases separating them. The CDR3, as DNA: TGTGCCAGTAGTACCCAGGGTCTACCTAACTATGGCTACACCTTC. Amino acid sequence: CASSTQGLPNYGYTF. The variable domain in full, completed from reference TRBV19 and TRBJ1-2, reads DGGITQSPKYLFRKEGQNVTLSCEQNLNHDAMYWYRQDPGQGLRLIYYSQIVNDFQKGDIAEGYSVSREKKESFPLTVTSAQKNPTAFYLCASSTQGLPNYGYTFGSGTRLTVV.

The rearrangement uses TRBV6-5 and TRBJ1-6; 7 positions agree with TRBD1. CDR3 size: 14 residues. The V gene's germline CDR1 is MNHEY and CDR2 SVGAGI. The trim removed 5 bases at V and 7 bases at J, leaving 5 bases unmatched. CDR3 DNA: TGTGCCAGCAGTACCGGGACAGACAATTCACCCCTCCACTTT. This sequence encodes CASSTGTDNSPLHF.

The V gene is TRBV4-1, the J gene TRBJ1-2; D not resolved. With 3 bases removed from V and 2 bases from J, the gap between germline ends came to 13 bases. CDR3 length: 15 residues. Germline lookup yields CDR1 MGHRA and CDR2 YSYEKL. The CDR3, as DNA: TGCGCCAGCAGCCAGGTCATCCGGGTAAACTATGGCTACACCTTC. Encoded protein: CASSQVIRVNYGYTF.

The V and J genes are TRBV4-2 and TRBJ2-2; TRBD1 aligns across 10 bases. Germline V lookup: CDR1 LGHNA, CDR2 YNFKEQ. Trimming took 3 bases from V and 5 from J; bases not matched to a gene: 0. CDR3 size: 14 residues. The CDR3 spells CASSQGQGTGELFF. Here the CDR3 DNA reads TGTGCCAGCAGCCAGGGACAGGGGACCGGGGAGCTGTTTTTT.